The 29 T cell receptor beta chains below were found in one sample sequenced in a study of blood T cell repertoires in COVID-19. TCRdb's copy holds only in-frame clones and misses some; the assay was immunoSEQ multiplex PCR. The table has 150,000 to 200,000 clones, 84% seen once. Sequenced sample: PBMCs or T cells enriched from blood (not recorded which). These receptors came from a woman aged 25 to 39 who had been exposed to COVID-19.

The rearrangement uses TRBV7-9 and TRBJ1-6; 9 bases are shared with TRBD1. The CDR3 extends over 19 amino acids. V trimming: 1 base; J trimming: 2 bases; junction bases outside the gene matches: 9. CDR1 and CDR2 (germline): SEHNR, FQNEAQ (reference sequence). The chain's CDR3 is CASSLDRTGATTYNSPLHF. DNA of the CDR3: TGTGCCAGCAGCTTAGATCGGACAGGGGCAACTACCTATAATTCACCCCTCCACTTT. Variable domain in full (rest from reference TRBV7-9 and TRBJ1-6): DTGVSQNPRHKITKRGQNVTFRCDPISEHNRLYWYRQTLGQGPEFLTYFQNEAQLEKSRLLSDRFSAERPKGSFSTLEIQRTEQGDSAMYLCASSLDRTGATTYNSPLHFGNGTRLTVT.

The V and J genes are TRBV6-1 and TRBJ1-3, with a weak D call TRBD1 (6 bases). The germline V and J ends were trimmed by 2 bases and 4 bases, with 9 bases remaining between them. Germline V gives CDR1 MNHNS, CDR2 SASEGT. The CDR3 totals 14 residues. The CDR3 sequence: CASSETGQGNTIYF. CDR3 sequence (DNA): TGTGCCAGCAGTGAAACCGGACAGGGAAACACCATATATTTT.

This chain uses TRBV29-1 with TRBJ2-2; TRBD1 matches 8 bases. The germline V gene encodes CDR1 SQVTM and CDR2 ANQGSEA. The CDR3 is 12 amino acids. Trimming removed 6 bases from V and 6 bases from J; junction bases left unmatched: 3. The CDR3 DNA reads as TGCAGCGTCGAACAGGGGGCCGGGGAGCTGTTTTTT. It yields the protein CSVEQGAGELFF.

V and J are TRBV12-5 and TRBJ2-5, with D maybe TRBD1 (5 bases). The CDR3 length is 13 residues. V lost 1 base to trimming and J lost 2 bases, with 5 bases between them. The germline V gene encodes CDR1 LGHNT and CDR2 FRNRAP. The CDR3, as DNA: TGTGCTAGTGGTTTGGCAGGGCAAGAGACCCAGTACTTC. This translates into CASGLAGQETQYF.

V is TRBV4-1 and J is TRBJ2-2; D is undetermined. The CDR3 is made up of 13 amino acids. Trimming removed 3 bases from V and 4 bases from J, with 6 bases in between. Germline-derived CDR1 and CDR2 are MGHRA and YSYEKL. CDR3 protein: CASSHPGTGELFF. The DNA for the CDR3 is TGCGCCAGCAGCCATCCAGGCACCGGGGAGCTGTTTTTT.

This clone appeared a few times. The gene calls are TRBV19 and TRBJ2-3; possible D gene TRBD1, 5 bases. The CDR3 consists of 15 residues. CDR1 is LNHDA and CDR2 is SQIVND in the germline V gene (reference sequence). V was pared by 5 bases and J by 2 bases, with 14 bases between. CDR3: CASSRRDDATDTQYF. The CDR3 DNA is TGTGCCAGTAGTCGCAGGGATGATGCCACAGATACGCAGTATTTT.

The chain has TRBV19 and TRBJ1-6, with a tentative D call TRBD1 (6 bases). The CDR3 sequence is 13 residues long. From germline, CDR1 is LNHDA and CDR2 SQIVND (reference sequence). V dropped 7 bases and J dropped 5 bases, with 9 bases sitting between them. The CDR3 bases are TGTGCCAGTAACAACAGGGATAATTCACCCCTCCACTTT. Translation gives CASNNRDNSPLHF.

The CDR3 DNA sequence: TGTGCCAGCAGCTCCACAGGGGGAGAACACTATGGCTACACCTTC. Its translation is CASSSTGGEHYGYTF. The chain is built from TRBV7-9 and TRBJ1-2, with 8 bases aligning to TRBD1. There are 15 residues in the CDR3. Germline lookup yields CDR1 SEHNR and CDR2 FQNEAQ (reference sequence). Trimming at V came to 4 bases and at J to 3 bases, leaving 7 bases not matched to a gene.

This clone was detected once. The CDR3 loop reads CASSQVRTGAQPQHF. The CDR3 bases are TGCGCCAGCAGCCAAGTCAGGACAGGGGCCCAGCCCCAGCATTTT. The rearrangement uses TRBV4-3 and TRBJ1-5; TRBD1 aligns across 9 bases. V was clipped by 1 base and J by 7 bases; unmatched bases: 5. The CDR3 totals 15 residues. Germline values: CDR1 LGHNA, CDR2 YSLEER.

The CDR3 is CASRKTPGLHSGNTIYF. DNA for the CDR3: TGTGCCAGTAGGAAAACTCCGGGACTGCACTCTGGAAACACCATATATTTT. The rearrangement joins TRBV19 to TRBJ1-3; D might be TRBD1 (5 bases). Germline V gene data show CDR1 as LNHDA and CDR2 as SQIVND (reference sequence). Trimming pared 6 bases from V and 0 bases from J, leaving 18 bases between. The CDR3 runs 17 residues.

The chain is built from TRBV11-3 and TRBJ2-6; D unclear. The CDR3 runs 17 residues. Trimming took 5 bases from V and 0 from J, leaving 14 bases between them. The germline CDR1 and CDR2 sequences are SGHNT and YENEEA. CDR3 sequence reads: CASSPGLRSSGANVLTF. The CDR3, as DNA: TGTGCCAGCAGCCCTGGTCTCAGATCCTCTGGGGCCAACGTCCTGACTTTC. The entire variable domain, with the rest obtained from reference TRBV11-3 and TRBJ2-6, is as follows: EAGVVQSPRYKIIEKKQPVAFWCNPISGHNTLYWYLQNLGQGPELLIRYENEEAVDDSQLPKDRFSAERLKGVDSTLKIQPAELGDSAVYLCASSPGLRSSGANVLTFGAGSRLTVL.

The chain links TRBV5-1 to TRBJ2-1; 10 bases fit TRBD2. The CDR3 contains 16 residues. The V segment lost 4 bases and the J segment 8 bases; nucleotides outside the gene matches: 12. Germline lookup yields CDR1 SGHRS and CDR2 YFSETQ. The CDR3 protein is CASSPPLAGPGDEQFF. CDR3 DNA sequence: TGCGCCAGCAGCCCACCACTAGCGGGGCCTGGCGATGAGCAGTTCTTC.

The chain joins TRBV6-5 to TRBJ2-1; 8 nucleotides match TRBD2. Germline V gene lookup returns CDR1 MNHEY and CDR2 SVGAGI. V was pared by 6 bases and J by 4 bases, with 8 bases of the junction left unmatched. The CDR3 length is 15 residues. This chain's CDR3 is CASRPGLGGYNEQFF. The CDR3 DNA reads TGTGCCAGCAGGCCGGGACTAGGGGGATACAATGAGCAGTTCTTC.

This rearrangement joins TRBV19 to TRBJ2-7; possible D gene TRBD2, 5 bases. The V gene lost 0 bases and the J gene lost 3 bases, with 12 bases spanning the gap. The germline V gene has CDR1 LNHDA and CDR2 SQIVND (reference sequence). This CDR3 is built from 15 residues. For the CDR3, the DNA is TGTGCCAGTAGTATAGAGGAGGCAGGACGCTACGAGCAGTACTTC. Its translation: CASSIEEAGRYEQYF.

The chain is built from TRBV9 and TRBJ2-3; TRBD2 matches at 11 bases. CDR3 size: 16 residues. V lost 3 bases and J lost 1; bases outside the gene matches: 4. Germline CDR1 and CDR2: SGDLS and YYNGEE. DNA for the CDR3: TGTGCCAGCAGCGCCCTAGCGGGGGGCGGCACAGATACGCAGTATTTT. Translation: CASSALAGGGTDTQYF.

The chain couples TRBV5-1 to TRBJ2-2, with TRBD1 matching 7 bases. This CDR3 region has 20 residues. With V trimmed by 3 bases and J by 0 bases, 17 bases remained unmatched. Per germline, CDR1 SGHRS and CDR2 YFSETQ. The CDR3 reads CASSSGQVSDLLANTGELFF. In DNA, the CDR3 is TGCGCCAGCAGCTCCGGACAGGTATCCGACCTCCTTGCGAACACCGGGGAGCTGTTTTTT.

The chain combines TRBV5-1 with TRBJ2-7; TRBD1 matches 11 bases. The CDR3 is 15 residues long. J was trimmed by 2 bases and V by 3 bases; bases with no gene match: 4. The germline V gene encodes CDR1 SGHRS and CDR2 YFSETQ. CDR3 coding DNA: TGCGCCAGCAGCTCTTGGACAGGGGGCCCCTACGAGCAGTACTTC. This codes for CASSSWTGGPYEQYF.

This clone has a single count. V is TRBV27 and J is TRBJ1-5; perhaps TRBD1 as D (6 bases). The CDR3 is 14 amino acids. V lost 0 bases to trimming and J lost 5 bases, with 8 bases between them. The germline V gene has CDR1 MNHEY and CDR2 SMNVEV (reference sequence). This chain's CDR3 is CASSLSAGDQPQHF. The CDR3 DNA sequence: TGTGCCAGCAGTTTATCGGCAGGGGATCAGCCCCAGCATTTT.

V is TRBV2 and J is TRBJ2-7, with a possible D match to TRBD2 (5 bases). The V gene's germline CDR1 is SNHLY and CDR2 FYNNEI. The CDR3 sequence is 10 residues long. Trimming removed 7 bases at V and 6 bases at J, with 7 bases between. Written as DNA, the CDR3 is TGTGCCAGCACAGGAGGCGAGCAGTACTTC. This gives the protein CASTGGEQYF.

A single count supports this clone. This chain joins TRBV15 and TRBJ2-3; the match to TRBD2 covers 9 bases. Germline lookup yields CDR1 LNHNV and CDR2 YYDKDF (reference sequence). V trimming: 0 bases; J trimming: 4 bases; junction bases outside the gene matches: 2. This CDR3 spans 15 amino acids. This chain's CDR3 is CATSRDRGGADTQYF. CDR3 DNA: TGTGCCACCAGCAGAGATCGCGGGGGGGCAGATACGCAGTATTTT.

The V call is TRBV19, the J call TRBJ1-2; D is ambiguous. The CDR3 covers 11 residues. Deletions cut 7 bases from V and 6 bases from J, with 9 bases between. Per the germline V gene, CDR1 is LNHDA and CDR2 is SQIVND (reference sequence). CDR3 sequence (DNA): TGTGCCAGTAACGTCGAGAATGGCTACACCTTC. Translation gives CASNVENGYTF.

The chain joins TRBV15 to TRBJ2-7; 9 positions agree with TRBD1. The V gene's germline CDR1 is LNHNV and CDR2 YYDKDF (reference sequence). CDR3 length equals 18 residues. J was trimmed by 3 bases and V by 0 bases; bases with no gene match: 12. The CDR3 coding sequence is TGTGCCACCAGCAGAGATCGTGGACAGGGGAAAATCGTCTACGAGCAGTACTTC. Translating gives CATSRDRGQGKIVYEQYF.

The genes are TRBV9 and TRBJ1-2, with TRBD1 matching 7 bases. Germline trimming cut 3 bases from V and 4 bases from J; bases unmatched to any gene: 9. The CDR3 covers 15 residues. Per the germline V gene, CDR1 is SGDLS and CDR2 is YYNGEE. CDR3 region: CASSALGQRSYGYTF. In DNA form, the CDR3 reads TGTGCCAGCAGCGCCCTGGGACAGCGGTCCTATGGCTACACCTTC.

A single count supports this clone. This chain links TRBV4-3 with TRBJ2-7; D gene uncertain. CDR1 and CDR2 from the germline V gene are LGHNA and YSLEER. The germline V and J ends were trimmed by 3 bases and 2 bases, with 14 bases remaining between them. The CDR3 sequence is 15 residues long. As DNA, the CDR3 is TGCGCCAGCAGCCAGGGCACCACCGCTACCTACGAGCAGTACTTC. Its translation is CASSQGTTATYEQYF.

The chain has TRBV27 and TRBJ2-3, with TRBD2 identical over 8 bases. The CDR3 totals 18 residues. Germline V gives CDR1 MNHEY, CDR2 SMNVEV (reference sequence). V dropped 6 bases and J dropped 0; count of bases not matched to a gene: 14. In nucleotides, the CDR3 is TGTGCCAGCAGCGCCGGGACTAGACCTGCGATTAGCACAGATACGCAGTATTTT. Translating gives CASSAGTRPAISTDTQYF.

V gene TRBV7-6 combines with J gene TRBJ2-7, with 8 bases identical to TRBD2. This CDR3 is 13 amino acids long. The V gene end was trimmed by 3 bases and the J gene end by 3 bases; junction bases not matched to a gene: 1. The V gene's germline CDR1 is SGHVS and CDR2 FNYEAQ. DNA of the CDR3: TGTGCCAGCAGCTTTCGGGGGGGCTACGAGCAGTACTTC. Translating gives CASSFRGGYEQYF.

The rearrangement joins TRBV7-9 to TRBJ1-1; weak D call: TRBD1 (5 bases). The CDR3 is 14 amino acids. V lost 4 bases and J lost 0, with 9 bases in between. The germline V gene encodes CDR1 SEHNR and CDR2 FQNEAQ (reference sequence). CDR3: CASSSTVMNTEAFF. In DNA form, the CDR3 reads TGTGCCAGCAGCTCGACAGTCATGAACACTGAAGCTTTCTTT.

The chain recombines TRBV2 with TRBJ1-3; D not certain. Germline V lookup: CDR1 SNHLY, CDR2 FYNNEI. CDR3 length equals 12 residues. V was pared by 7 bases and J by 4 bases, with 8 bases between. CDR3 DNA sequence: TGTGCCAGCACCCTGTCGGGAAACACCATATATTTT. This gives the protein CASTLSGNTIYF.

V is TRBV5-1 and J is TRBJ1-2; no definite D call. The CDR3 runs to 13 residues. Trimming stripped 4 bases from V and 9 bases from J, with 16 bases between. CDR1 is SGHRS and CDR2 is YFSETQ in the germline V gene. The CDR3, as DNA: TGCGCCAGCAGCCCCCTGAATCAGGATCGCTACACCTTC. Its translation: CASSPLNQDRYTF.